This entry describes one T cell receptor (beta chain). Its target antigen remains unknown. Base qualities are not provided; no much larger clone lies one nucleotide away. Other DNA sequences in this sample translate to the same CDR3. This entry is derived from a study of shared clonotypes between healthy human individuals (dated by TCRdb to the early 2020s). Regarding the study in general: A couple of women and three men aged 18 to 49 years were included in the cohort. Blood TCR repertoires of about five healthy adults were deeply sequenced to estimate repertoire size and the extent of clonotype sharing between individuals. To increase sequencing depth and limit assay-specific biases, different laboratories used diverse techniques to prepare libraries and sequence TCR repertoires. For each donor, CD4 naive and CD4 memory were each run on three plates, CD8 naive on two plates, and CD8 memory on one plate. Each donor's leukapheresis produced roughly between roughly 0.94 and 9.5 billion PBMCs. Overall study results and their limits: Rarefaction of sorted-subset datasets indicated incomplete sequencing despite the large sequencing depth. The genetic and exposure-history diversity represented was limited by the small number of donors. Pairwise subsampling indicated that sequencing depth was expected to affect the degree of clonotype sharing among donors. Roughly 5% of naive CD4, 3.5% of naive CD8, about 2.4% of memory CD4, and 0.35% to 0.5% of memory CD8 clonotypes were shared across several donors. Only blood was sampled, and tissue TCR repertoires likely differ from those in blood. Clonotypes shared by all four sorted-subset donors showed higher generation probabilities than non-shared clonotypes. Larger estimated clonotype richness was generally found for naive subsets than for memory subsets.

V and J lose 2 bases and 8 bases, and a span of 7 bases separates them. Based on the germline V gene, the CDR1 and CDR2 sequences are SGHTA and FQGTGA. CDR3 length: 12 amino acids, cysteine to phenylalanine. Only CDR3 DNA remains: 36 bases, in frame from the first base. Using the deep immunoSEQ assay, TCR CDR3 regions were amplified from genomic DNA by multiplex PCR. Genomic DNA extracted from each cell subset was distributed evenly over all wells of several immunoSEQ 96-well plates, and each plate served as one replicate. Each replicate PCR for sorted subsets received about 0.2 ug genomic DNA, equal to about 29,000 T cell genomes. Purified libraries were quantified with a Qubit 3.0 fluorometer, sized on a Bioanalyzer 2100, and re-quantified with the KAPA Library Quantification kit. Every immunoSEQ 96-well plate was sequenced on a dedicated single-read 150-cycle Illumina NextSeq 550 flow cell. The paper's processing steps were these. Because the immunoSEQ output held only junctional sequences and lacked quality scores, the filtering could not match the filtering applied to full-length reads. Sequences were annotated with PyIR, a Python wrapper for IgBLAST v1.9, and V/J genes and CDR3 were assigned using IMGT germline references. Reads were removed for weak V/J assignments (E-value above 1e-6), missing CDR3, stop codons, out-of-frame junctions, or ambiguous translated residues. V3J clonotypes were defined as sequences sharing an identical inferred V gene, J gene, and CDR3 amino acid sequence. Percentage overlap between repertoires was computed as shared unique clonotypes divided by the size of the smaller repertoire. Three approaches were used to assess repertoire richness: RTK rarefaction, the Chao1 estimator, and Recon v2.1 estimates of unobserved clonotypes. For all TCRbeta clonotypes obtained by the gDNA method from a few donors, generation probabilities were computed with OLGA. Held by TCRdb, this immuneACCESS table contains in-frame sequences only and omits some clones. Under half of the omission traces to an unresolved V gene where checked; the cause of the rest is unknown. The V and J calls and clone size are taken from that table; D and trimming were inferred from the DNA. The sample table contains about 2.5 million clones; only one count was recorded for about 90% of them. 0.37% of the sample is held by the ten biggest clonotypes.

Healthy HIV-negative adults with no recently reported acute infections or vaccinations were included as donors. Every donor was a Caucasian adult living in Nashville, Tennessee, USA. CD4+ T cells were enriched by magnetic negative selection; naive cells were then positively selected on CD45RA, and the negative fraction formed the memory subset. After blood collection by leukapheresis, PBMCs were isolated using Ficoll-Histopaque density gradient centrifugation and then cryopreserved in the vapor phase of liquid nitrogen. Analytical flow cytometry was used to check the purity and quantity of every magnetically sorted T cell population. Each sorted fraction had its genomic DNA isolated and then quantified by UV absorbance on a Nanodrop 2000c.

The V and J genes are TRBV7-3 and TRBJ2-1, and possibly TRBD2, on 5 matching bases. Material: naive CD4+ T cells from PBMCs. This sample's cell subset or site label indicates: CD45RA+ positively selected. The origin of this receptor is a man younger than 30 in good health. Some clones in this sample may be carry-over from other donors' samples. The DNA is as follows: TGTGCCAGCAGCTTACTCGGGGATGAGCAGTTCTTC. It encodes CASSLLGDEQFF.